This TCR beta chain was identified during a study of OX40 agonist ivuxolimab in advanced cancers. Points from the study as a whole: Certain nonresponders additionally had low normalized T-cell clonal expansion. CD4+ T cells averaged fewer expanded clones than CD8+ T cells.

With respect to this clone: No antigen is known for it.

Repertoires were generated with immunoSEQ multiplex PCR, while TCRdb's copy carries only in-frame clones and drops some. This repertoire shows 77,000 or so clones, just under 95% found once; its top ten account for 9.5% to 12%. CDR1 is SGHDT and CDR2 is YYEEEE in the germline V gene. The length of the CDR3 is 13 residues. The V end lost 4 bases, the J end lost 4 bases, and 9 bases lay between the germline ends. This sequence was found in an adult with an advanced solid tumor such as melanoma, head and neck, liver or kidney cancer. The rearrangement links TRBV5-6 to TRBJ2-1; D call uncertain. The sequenced sample was CD4+ or CD8+ T cells sorted from blood, obtained in a trial of the OX40 agonist ivuxolimab. The CDR3 DNA is TGTGCCAGCAGCCCTTACTGGTACAATGAGCAGTTCTTC. Residues: CASSPYWYNEQFF. Supplemented by reference TRBV5-6 and TRBJ2-1, the full variable domain reads DAGVTQSPTHLIKTRGQQVTLRCSPKSGHDTVSWYQQALGQGPQFIFQYYEEEERQRGNFPDRFSGHQFPNYSSELNVNALLLGDSALYLCASSPYWYNEQFFGPGTRLTVL.